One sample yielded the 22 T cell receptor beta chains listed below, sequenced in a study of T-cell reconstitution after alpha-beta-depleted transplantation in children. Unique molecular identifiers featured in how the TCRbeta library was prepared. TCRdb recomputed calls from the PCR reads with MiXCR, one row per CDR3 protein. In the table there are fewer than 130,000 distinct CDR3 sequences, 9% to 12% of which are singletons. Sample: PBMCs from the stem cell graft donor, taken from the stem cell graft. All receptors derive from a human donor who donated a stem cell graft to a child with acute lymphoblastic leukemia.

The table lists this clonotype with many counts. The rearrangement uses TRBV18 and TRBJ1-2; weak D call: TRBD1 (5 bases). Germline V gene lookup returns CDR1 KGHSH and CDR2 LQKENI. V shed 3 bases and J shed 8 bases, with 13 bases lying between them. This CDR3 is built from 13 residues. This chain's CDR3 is CASSPPGQLGYTF. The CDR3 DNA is TGTGCCAGCTCACCCCCGGGGCAGCTAGGCTACACCTTC.

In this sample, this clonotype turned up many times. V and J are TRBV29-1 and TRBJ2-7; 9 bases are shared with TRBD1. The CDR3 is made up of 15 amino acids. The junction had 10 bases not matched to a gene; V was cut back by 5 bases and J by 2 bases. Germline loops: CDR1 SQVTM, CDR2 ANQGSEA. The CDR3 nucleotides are TGCAGCGTTCGCCGCGGGACAGGGATAACCTACGAGCAGTACTTC. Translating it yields CSVRRGTGITYEQYF.

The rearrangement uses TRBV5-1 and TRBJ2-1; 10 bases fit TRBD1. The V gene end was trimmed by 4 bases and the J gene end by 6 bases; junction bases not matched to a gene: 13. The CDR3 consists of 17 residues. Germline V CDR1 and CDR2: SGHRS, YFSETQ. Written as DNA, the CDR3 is TGCGCCAGCAGCCGGGACAGGGGCTCCCGTTGGGGCAATGAGCAGTTCTTC. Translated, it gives CASSRDRGSRWGNEQFF.

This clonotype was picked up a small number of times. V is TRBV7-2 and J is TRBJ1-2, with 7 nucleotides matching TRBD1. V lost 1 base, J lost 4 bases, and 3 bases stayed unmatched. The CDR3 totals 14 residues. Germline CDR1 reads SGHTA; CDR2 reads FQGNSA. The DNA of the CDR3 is TGTGCCAGCAGCTTAGACAGGGGAATCTATGGCTACACCTTC. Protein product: CASSLDRGIYGYTF.

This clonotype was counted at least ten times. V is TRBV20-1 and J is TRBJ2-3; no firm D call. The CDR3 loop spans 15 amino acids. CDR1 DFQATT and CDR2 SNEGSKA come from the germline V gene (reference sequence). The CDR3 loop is CSASAIGLYTDTQYF. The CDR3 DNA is TGCAGCGCCTCTGCAATCGGGCTATACACAGATACGCAGTATTTT.

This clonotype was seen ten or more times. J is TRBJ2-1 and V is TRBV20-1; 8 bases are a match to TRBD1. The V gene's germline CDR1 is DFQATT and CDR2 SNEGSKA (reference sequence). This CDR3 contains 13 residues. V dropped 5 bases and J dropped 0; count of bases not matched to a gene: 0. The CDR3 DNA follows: TGCAGTGCTGGGACAGGCTCCTACAATGAGCAGTTCTTC. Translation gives CSAGTGSYNEQFF.

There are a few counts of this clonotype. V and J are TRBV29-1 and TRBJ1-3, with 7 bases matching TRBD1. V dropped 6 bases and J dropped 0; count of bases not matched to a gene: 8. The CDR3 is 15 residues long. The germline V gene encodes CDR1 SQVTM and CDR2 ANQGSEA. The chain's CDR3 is CSVEWTGRSGNTIYF. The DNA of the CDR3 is TGCAGCGTCGAATGGACAGGCCGCTCTGGAAACACCATATATTTT.

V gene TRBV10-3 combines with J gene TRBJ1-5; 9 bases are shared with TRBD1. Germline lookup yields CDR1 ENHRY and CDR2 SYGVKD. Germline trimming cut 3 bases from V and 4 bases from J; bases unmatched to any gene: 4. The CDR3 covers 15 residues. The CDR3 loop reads CAISDGTGLNQPQHF. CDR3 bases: TGTGCCATCAGTGACGGGACAGGGTTAAATCAGCCCCAGCATTTT.

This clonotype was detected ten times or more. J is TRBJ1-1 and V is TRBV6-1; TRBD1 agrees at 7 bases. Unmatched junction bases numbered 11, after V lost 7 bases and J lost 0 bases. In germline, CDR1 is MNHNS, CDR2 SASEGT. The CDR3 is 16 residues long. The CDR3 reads CASTDQDRRMNTEAFF. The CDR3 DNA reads TGTGCCAGCACGGATCAGGACAGGAGGATGAACACTGAAGCTTTCTTT.

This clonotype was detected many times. In DNA, the CDR3 is TGTGCCAGCAGCCACAAACTCACAGGGACCGACTCCTACGAGCAGTACTTC. Protein sequence: CASSHKLTGTDSYEQYF. The chain recombines TRBV12-3 or TRBV12-4 with TRBJ2-7; perhaps TRBD1 as D (6 bases). CDR3 length: 17 residues. V was shortened by 6 bases and J by 0 bases, with 21 bases between the two germline ends.

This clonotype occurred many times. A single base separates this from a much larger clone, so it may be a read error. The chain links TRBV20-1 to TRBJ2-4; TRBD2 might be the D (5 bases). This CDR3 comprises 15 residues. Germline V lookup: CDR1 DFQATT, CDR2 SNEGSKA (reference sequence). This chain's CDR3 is CSAPLLALAKNSQYF. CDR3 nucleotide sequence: TGCAGTGCTCCCCTCCTAGCTCTAGCCAAAAACAGTCAGTACTTC.

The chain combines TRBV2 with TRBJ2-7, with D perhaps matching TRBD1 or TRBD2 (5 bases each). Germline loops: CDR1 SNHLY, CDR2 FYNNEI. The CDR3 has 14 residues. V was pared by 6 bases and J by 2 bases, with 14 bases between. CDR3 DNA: TGTGCCAGCAGGGGGCCGGGACCAACCTACGAGCAGTACTTC. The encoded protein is CASRGPGPTYEQYF.

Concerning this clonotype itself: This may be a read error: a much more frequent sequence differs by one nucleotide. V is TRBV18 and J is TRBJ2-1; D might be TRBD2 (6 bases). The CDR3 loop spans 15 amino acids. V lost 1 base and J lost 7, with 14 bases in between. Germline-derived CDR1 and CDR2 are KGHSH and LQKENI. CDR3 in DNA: TGTGCCAGCTCACCACTTGGGGGGTACAAGAATGAGCAGTTCTTC. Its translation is CASSPLGGYKNEQFF.

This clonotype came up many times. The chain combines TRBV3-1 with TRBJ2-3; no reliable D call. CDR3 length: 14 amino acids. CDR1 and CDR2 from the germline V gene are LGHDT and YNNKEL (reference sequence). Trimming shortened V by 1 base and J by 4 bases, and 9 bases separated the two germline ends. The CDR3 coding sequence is TGTGCCAGCAGCCAAGCCTTGTCGTCAGATACGCAGTATTTT. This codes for CASSQALSSDTQYF.

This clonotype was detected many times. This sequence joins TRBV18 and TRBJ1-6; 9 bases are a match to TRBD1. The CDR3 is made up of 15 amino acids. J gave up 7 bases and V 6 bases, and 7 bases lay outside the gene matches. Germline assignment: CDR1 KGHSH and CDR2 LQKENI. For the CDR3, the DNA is TGTGCCAGCTCGGAGAGGACAGGGGAAAATTCACCCCTCCACTTT. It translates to CASSERTGENSPLHF.

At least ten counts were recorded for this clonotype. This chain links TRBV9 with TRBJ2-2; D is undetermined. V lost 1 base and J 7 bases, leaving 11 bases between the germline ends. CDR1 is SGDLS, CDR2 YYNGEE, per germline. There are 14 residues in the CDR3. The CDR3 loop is CASSVRTARGELFF. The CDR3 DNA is TGTGCCAGCAGCGTAAGAACAGCCCGCGGGGAGCTGTTTTTT.

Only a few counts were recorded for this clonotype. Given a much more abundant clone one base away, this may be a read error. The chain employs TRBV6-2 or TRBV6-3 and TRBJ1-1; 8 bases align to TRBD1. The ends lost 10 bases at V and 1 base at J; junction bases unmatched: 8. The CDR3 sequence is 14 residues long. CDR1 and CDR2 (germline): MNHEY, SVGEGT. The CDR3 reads CAIRRTGSNTEAFF. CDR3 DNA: TGTGCCATCCGTAGGACAGGGTCGAACACTGAAGCTTTCTTT.

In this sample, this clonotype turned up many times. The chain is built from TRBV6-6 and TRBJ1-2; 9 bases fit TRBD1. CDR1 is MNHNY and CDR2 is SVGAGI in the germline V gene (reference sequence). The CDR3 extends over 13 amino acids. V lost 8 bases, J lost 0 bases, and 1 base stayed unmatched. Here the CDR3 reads CASDRGANYGYTF. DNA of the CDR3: TGTGCCAGCGACAGGGGGGCTAACTATGGCTACACCTTC.

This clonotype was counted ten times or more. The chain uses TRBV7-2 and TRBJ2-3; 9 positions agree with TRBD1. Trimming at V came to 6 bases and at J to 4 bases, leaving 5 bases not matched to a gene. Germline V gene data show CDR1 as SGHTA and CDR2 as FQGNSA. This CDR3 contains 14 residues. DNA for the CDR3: TGTGCCAGCAGAACCGGGACAGGGCCAGATACGCAGTATTTT. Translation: CASRTGTGPDTQYF.

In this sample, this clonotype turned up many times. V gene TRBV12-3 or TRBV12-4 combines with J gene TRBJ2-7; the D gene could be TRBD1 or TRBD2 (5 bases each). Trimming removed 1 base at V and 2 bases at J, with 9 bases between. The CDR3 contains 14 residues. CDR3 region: CASSLVGVTYEQYF. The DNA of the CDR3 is TGTGCCAGCAGTTTAGTGGGGGTAACCTACGAGCAGTACTTC.

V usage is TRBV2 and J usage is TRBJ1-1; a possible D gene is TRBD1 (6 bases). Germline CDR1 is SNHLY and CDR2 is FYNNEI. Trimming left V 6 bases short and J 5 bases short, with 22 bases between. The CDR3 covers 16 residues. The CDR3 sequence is CASSERATGRGTEAFF. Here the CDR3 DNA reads TGTGCCAGCAGCGAAAGGGCTACAGGGAGGGGAACTGAAGCTTTCTTT.

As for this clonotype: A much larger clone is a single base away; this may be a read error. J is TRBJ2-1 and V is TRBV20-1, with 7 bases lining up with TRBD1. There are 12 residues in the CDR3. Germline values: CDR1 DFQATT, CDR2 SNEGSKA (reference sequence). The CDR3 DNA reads TGCATTGCTAGTGCGGACAGGCTGGGGCAGTTCTTC. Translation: CIASADRLGQFF.